The clone carrying this TCR beta chain was observed a single time. What it binds is not known. This entry belongs to a study of tumor-infiltrating lymphocytes in primary liver carcinoma. Study details: The study obtained roughly 3.65 to 7.5 million productive TCRbeta reads per sample, similar across tissue types. Study-level findings and limits: Top-250-clone fractions were significantly higher in tumors than in blood (p = 0.039). Tumor-adjacent and tumor-blood pairs overlapped less than tumor region pairs did.

Per germline, CDR1 MNHEY and CDR2 SVGEGT. This CDR3 region has 16 residues. Synthesis of TCR beta cDNA was carried out from about 540 ng total RNA with a constant-region primer. ARM-PCR was slightly modified, and three nested multiplex PCR rounds with it gave rise to the TCR beta libraries. TRBV1-TRBV30 forward primers paired with a C-beta reverse primer were used in the first two PCR rounds, which ran approximately 11 cycles each. Via MiXCR, TCRdb re-called the multiplex PCR reads, giving one row per CDR3 protein. The sample includes approximately 80,000 distinct CDR3 sequences, approximately 70% of them seen just once. Bulk tissue was left unsorted, and RNA and DNA were co-extracted from about 19-30 mg of it. Patients underwent resection of primary liver carcinoma.

The chain links TRBV6-2 or TRBV6-3 to TRBJ2-1, with a possible D match to TRBD2 (5 bases). The sequence was collected from a man in his forties with primary liver carcinoma and hepatitis B virus infection. The sequenced sample was tumor-adjacent normal liver tissue. CDR3 loop: CSSSFPRGLDHNEQFF. The CDR3 DNA follows: TGTAGCAGTAGTTTCCCCCGAGGGTTAGACCACAATGAGCAGTTCTTC.